The T cell receptor (beta chain) under discussion was sequenced for a study of blood T cell repertoires in COVID-19. As for the study in general: Collection of acute and convalescent COVID-19 samples took place in the United States, Italy and Spain. Sources were T cells, B-cell-depleted T cells, or PBMCs; the material itself was cDNA or gDNA.

In the source study's methods: Nucleated cell counts were estimated from reference gene primer amplification. Profiling relied on immunoSEQ multiplex PCR, and the TCRdb table lists in-frame clones only, not all of them. For V, J and clone size, that table is used; D and trimming come from the DNA. The profile covers 200,000 to 300,000 clones, with around 84% appearing a single time and around 2.4% taken by the ten largest. CDR3 length equals 15 residues. Germline trimming cut 6 bases from V and 8 bases from J; bases unmatched to any gene: 7. Germline V gene lookup returns CDR1 MNHEY and CDR2 SVGAGI. This clone has just a few counts.

This receptor was obtained from a man between 35 and 55 years old who had recovered from COVID-19. The chain combines TRBV6-5 with TRBJ2-1; 13 bases fit TRBD2. The sequenced sample was peripheral blood. The CDR3: CASRGGLAGEYEQFF. The DNA for the CDR3 is TGTGCCAGCAGGGGTGGACTAGCGGGAGAGTATGAGCAGTTCTTC.